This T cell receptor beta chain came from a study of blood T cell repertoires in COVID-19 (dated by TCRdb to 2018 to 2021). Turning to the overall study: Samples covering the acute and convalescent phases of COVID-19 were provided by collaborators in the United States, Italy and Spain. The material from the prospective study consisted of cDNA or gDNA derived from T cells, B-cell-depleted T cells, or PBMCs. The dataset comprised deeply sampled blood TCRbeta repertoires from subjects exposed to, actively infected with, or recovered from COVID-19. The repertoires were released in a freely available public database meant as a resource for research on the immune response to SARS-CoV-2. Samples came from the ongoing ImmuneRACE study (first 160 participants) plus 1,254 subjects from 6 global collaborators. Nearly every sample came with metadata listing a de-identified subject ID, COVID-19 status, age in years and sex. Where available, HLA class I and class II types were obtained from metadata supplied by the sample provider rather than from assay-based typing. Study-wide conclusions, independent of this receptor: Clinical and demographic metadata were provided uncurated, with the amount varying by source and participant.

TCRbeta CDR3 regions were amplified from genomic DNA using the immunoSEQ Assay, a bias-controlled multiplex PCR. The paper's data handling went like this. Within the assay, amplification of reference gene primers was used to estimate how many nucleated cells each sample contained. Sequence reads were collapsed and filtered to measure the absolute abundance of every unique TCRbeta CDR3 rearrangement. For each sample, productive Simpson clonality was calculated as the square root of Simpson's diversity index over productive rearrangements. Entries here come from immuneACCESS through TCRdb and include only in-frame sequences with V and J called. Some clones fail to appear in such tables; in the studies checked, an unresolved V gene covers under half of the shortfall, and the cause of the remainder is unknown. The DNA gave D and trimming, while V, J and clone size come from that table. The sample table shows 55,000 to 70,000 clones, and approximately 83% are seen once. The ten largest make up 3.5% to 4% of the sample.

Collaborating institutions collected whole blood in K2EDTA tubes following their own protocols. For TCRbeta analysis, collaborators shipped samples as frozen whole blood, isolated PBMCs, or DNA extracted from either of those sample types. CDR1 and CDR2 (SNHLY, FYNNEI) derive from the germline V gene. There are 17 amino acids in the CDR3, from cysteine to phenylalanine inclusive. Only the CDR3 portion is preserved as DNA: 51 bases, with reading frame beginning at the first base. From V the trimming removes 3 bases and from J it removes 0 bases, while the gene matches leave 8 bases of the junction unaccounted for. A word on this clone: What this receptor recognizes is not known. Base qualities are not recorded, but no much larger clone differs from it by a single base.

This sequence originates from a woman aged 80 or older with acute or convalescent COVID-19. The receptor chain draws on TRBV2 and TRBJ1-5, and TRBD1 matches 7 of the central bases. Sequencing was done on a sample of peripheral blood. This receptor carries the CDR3 CASSETGRADSNQPQHF. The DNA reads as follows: TGTGCCAGCAGTGAGACAGGGCGCGCGGATAGCAATCAGCCCCAGCATTTT.